The entry below describes one T cell receptor beta chain. It has no known antigen specificity. No per-base quality is available; no much larger clone lies one base away. TCR CDR3 regions were amplified from genomic DNA by multiplex PCR using the deep immunoSEQ assay. For each cell subset, the extracted genomic DNA was distributed evenly across all wells of several immunoSEQ 96-well plates, and each plate served as one replicate. Each replicate PCR for sorted subsets received approximately 200 ng genomic DNA, equal to about 30,000 T cell genomes. Purified libraries were quantified with a Qubit 3.0 fluorometer, sized on a Bioanalyzer 2100, and re-quantified with the KAPA Library Quantification kit. Every immunoSEQ 96-well plate was sequenced on a dedicated single-read 150-cycle Illumina NextSeq 550 flow cell. As for the original processing: Because only junctional sequences without quality scores were contained in the immunoSEQ output, filtering matching that applied to full-length reads could not be performed. To assign V/J genes and CDR3, sequences were annotated against IMGT germline references using PyIR, a Python wrapper for IgBLAST v1.9. Reads were filtered out if the reads had weak V/J assignments (E-value above 1e-6), no CDR3, stop codons, out-of-frame junctions, or ambiguous translated residues. V3J clonotypes were defined as sequences sharing an identical inferred V gene, J gene, and CDR3 amino acid sequence. To compute the percentage overlap between repertoires, the number of shared unique clonotypes was divided by the size of the smaller repertoire. Repertoire richness was assessed with RTK rarefaction, the Chao1 estimator, and Recon v2.1 estimates of unobserved clonotypes. Generation probabilities for all TCRbeta clonotypes obtained by the gDNA method from four donors were computed using OLGA. TCRdb mirrors the immuneACCESS table, restricted to in-frame sequences. Some clones are absent from its copies; in checked studies, under half trace to an unresolved V gene, and the reason for the others is unknown. V and J calls and clone size come straight from that table; D and trimming were deduced from the DNA. Within this sample are just over 2,000,000 clones, with over 85% of them counted one time only. In total, the top ten clones hold approximately 1.2% of the sample.

The data belong to a study of shared clonotypes between healthy human individuals (dated by TCRdb to the early 2020s). Concerning the study at large: The cohort included three men and a couple of women between 18 and 49 years of age. For each donor, CD4 naive and CD4 memory were each run on three plates, CD8 naive on two plates, and CD8 memory on one plate. The study deeply sequenced blood TCR repertoires of about 5 healthy adults to estimate repertoire size and the extent of clonotype sharing between individuals. To increase sequencing depth and limit assay-specific biases, different laboratories used diverse techniques to prepare libraries and sequence TCR repertoires. Per donor, leukapheresis produced somewhere between about 0.94 and 9.5 billion PBMCs. What the study reported, not specific to this receptor: The genetic and exposure-history diversity represented was limited by the small number of donors. Rarefaction of sorted-subset datasets indicated incomplete sequencing despite the large sequencing depth. Based on pairwise subsampling, the degree of clonotype sharing among donors was expected to be affected by sequencing depth. Naive subsets generally had larger estimated clonotype richness than memory subsets. Only blood was sampled, and tissue TCR repertoires likely differ from those in blood. When a handful of donors were compared, the shared fraction of clonotypes was 5% to 6.5% for naive CD4, roughly 3.3% for naive CD8, 2.3% for memory CD4, and around 0.4% for memory CD8. Compared with non-shared clonotypes, the clonotypes found in all four sorted-subset donors had higher generation probabilities.

For the CD8 naive samples, CD45RO-negative cells were positively selected for CCR7, yielding a CD45RA+CCR7+ population from which TemRA cells were excluded. Healthy HIV-negative adults with no recently reported acute infections or vaccinations were included as donors. Every donor was a Caucasian adult residing in Nashville, Tennessee, USA. Blood was obtained by leukapheresis, after which PBMCs were separated by Ficoll-Histopaque density gradient centrifugation and cryopreserved in liquid nitrogen vapor phase. Purity and quantity of every magnetically sorted T cell population were checked by analytical flow cytometry. Genomic DNA was isolated from each sorted fraction and quantified by UV absorbance on a Nanodrop 2000c. The CDR3 sequence holds 13 residues, the cysteine and phenylalanine included. Just CDR3 DNA is preserved here, 39 bases in frame from base 1. Trimming removed 11 bases from V and 2 bases from J; the gene matches leave 1 base unexplained. From the germline V gene (reference sequence), CDR1 is SEHNR and CDR2 is FQNEAQ.

The sequence links TRBV7-9 to TRBJ2-5, and 14 junctional nucleotides match TRBD2. This sequence was found in a man between 18 and 29 years old in good health. Sequencing was performed on naive CD8+ T cells sorted from blood. According to the study, the label for this sample's cell subset or site signals: CD45RA+CCR7+. The CDR3 region has the sequence CAGTSGGQETQYF. The nucleotide sequence is given as TGTGCCGGGACTAGCGGGGGTCAAGAGACCCAGTACTTC.